The next 15 T cell receptor beta chains were all read from a single sample in a study of T-cell memory formation after mild COVID-19. TCRdb re-called the 5' RACE reads with MiXCR, one entry per CDR3 protein. Of about 150,000 distinct CDR3 sequences listed, about 19% are singletons. What was sequenced was PBMCs or a T cell subset sorted from them (not recorded which). The receptors shown here come from an adult woman who had mild COVID-19 (a few samples of this study predate the infection). Cell type and time point are not known.

CDR3 in DNA: TGTGCCAGCAGACGGACAGCAAGCAGGGATACGCAGTATTTT. Its translation: CASRRTASRDTQYF. This chain links TRBV6-5 with TRBJ2-3, with a weak D call TRBD1 (6 bases). Per the germline V gene, CDR1 is MNHEY and CDR2 is SVGAGI. The CDR3 extends over 14 amino acids. The V end was cut by 6 bases, the J end by 6 bases, with 16 bases between.

The chain combines TRBV30 with TRBJ2-4, with D perhaps TRBD1 (6 bases). From germline, CDR1 is GTSNPN and CDR2 SVGIG (reference sequence). The length of the CDR3 is 18 residues. The V end was cut by 3 bases, the J end by 11 bases, with 32 bases between. The CDR3, as DNA: TGTGCCTGGAGGTCCGGGACATTATGGGTACCCCTGAACCCCCTTCAGTACTTC. Its translation: CAWRSGTLWVPLNPLQYF.

The rearrangement links TRBV7-2 to TRBJ1-1; D gene unclear. The germline gives CDR1 SGHTA, CDR2 FQGNSA. V was clipped by 1 base and J by 1 base, with 13 bases between them. The CDR3 covers 16 residues. The CDR3 protein is CASSLDRTRKNTEAFF. The CDR3 nucleotides are TGTGCCAGCAGCTTAGACCGAACTCGGAAGAACACTGAAGCTTTCTTT. The variable domain in full, with the rest retrieved from reference TRBV7-2 and TRBJ1-1, is GAGVSQSPSNKVTEKGKDVELRCDPISGHTALYWYRQSLGQGLEFLIYFQGNSAPDKSGLPSDRFSAERTGGSVSTLTIQRTQQEDSAVYLCASSLDRTRKNTEAFFGQGTRLTVV.

This clonotype was seen a few times. The chain joins TRBV5-1 to TRBJ2-5; 8 positions match TRBD1. Per germline, CDR1 SGHRS and CDR2 YFSETQ. The V and J ends lost 4 bases and 5 bases, in that order; junction bases with no gene match: 7. This CDR3 comprises 14 residues. The CDR3 reads CASSPLTGDETQYF. The DNA for the CDR3 is TGCGCCAGCAGCCCACTGACAGGGGATGAGACCCAGTACTTC.

This sequence joins TRBV20-1 and TRBJ1-3, with D tentatively TRBD1 (6 bases). The CDR3 runs 14 residues. V lost 6 bases and J 3 bases, leaving 15 bases between the germline ends. The V gene's germline CDR1 is DFQATT and CDR2 SNEGSKA (reference sequence). CDR3 region: CSARGVFGGNTIYF. Here the CDR3 DNA reads TGCAGTGCGAGGGGGGTATTTGGTGGAAACACCATATATTTT.

The chain recombines TRBV5-1 with TRBJ2-3, with D maybe TRBD1 (6 bases). Germline values: CDR1 SGHRS, CDR2 YFSETQ. The CDR3 has 14 amino acids. With 4 bases removed from V and 4 bases from J, the gap between germline ends came to 13 bases. CDR3 amino acids: CASSEGVGPDTQYF. Here the CDR3 DNA reads TGCGCCAGCAGCGAGGGGGTCGGCCCAGATACGCAGTATTTT.

The gene calls are TRBV18 and TRBJ2-6, with TRBD1 identical over 8 bases. In germline, CDR1 is KGHSH, CDR2 LQKENI. With V trimmed by 6 bases and J by 1 base, 8 bases remained unmatched. The CDR3 runs to 17 residues. CDR3 in amino acids: CASSQATGGSGANVLTF. The DNA for the CDR3 is TGTGCCAGCTCTCAGGCAACAGGGGGATCTGGGGCCAACGTCCTGACTTTC.

The chain joins TRBV5-1 to TRBJ1-3; TRBD1 matches 7 bases. In germline, CDR1 is SGHRS, CDR2 YFSETQ. This CDR3 spans 15 amino acids. Trimming removed 3 bases from V and 0 bases from J; junction bases left unmatched: 3. The CDR3 loop reads CASSWTGISGNTIYF. CDR3 DNA: TGCGCCAGCAGCTGGACAGGAATCTCTGGAAACACCATATATTTT.

The gene calls are TRBV11-2 and TRBJ2-2; D is tentatively TRBD1 or TRBD2 (6 bases each). Between the trimmed V and J ends, which lost 5 bases and 4 bases, there was a span of 17 bases. The CDR3 loop spans 16 amino acids. CDR1 and CDR2 from the germline V gene are SGHAT and FQNNGV. CDR3 bases: TGTGCCAGCAGCCCCCGTCTACAGGGACTCACCGGGGAGCTGTTTTTT. Amino acids: CASSPRLQGLTGELFF.

The chain combines TRBV29-1 with TRBJ1-1; D gene uncertain. V dropped 4 bases and J dropped 6 bases, with 15 bases sitting between them. The CDR3 spans 13 residues. Germline V gives CDR1 SQVTM, CDR2 ANQGSEA. DNA of the CDR3: TGCAGCGTTGGGGTCGGGCAACGGGCTGAAGCTTTCTTT. Translated, it gives CSVGVGQRAEAFF.

The J gene is TRBJ2-1, the V gene TRBV4-3, with TRBD2 matching 10 bases. Trimming took 7 bases from V and 6 from J; bases not matched to a gene: 6. CDR1 and CDR2 (germline): LGHNA, YSLEER. The CDR3 contains 14 residues. This CDR3 reads CASKKREGPNEQFF. CDR3 coding DNA: TGCGCCAGCAAAAAGCGGGAGGGCCCCAATGAGCAGTTCTTC.

In this sample, this clonotype turned up many times. J is TRBJ2-3 and V is TRBV10-3, with D perhaps TRBD2 (6 bases). CDR1 is ENHRY, CDR2 SYGVKD, per germline. This CDR3 contains 16 residues. V lost 0 bases, J lost 1 base, and 11 bases lay in between. The CDR3 DNA is TGTGCCATCAGTGAGTCGCCAGGGACTCGCACAGATACGCAGTATTTT. Residues: CAISESPGTRTDTQYF.

The sample holds a few counts of this clonotype. The chain uses TRBV6-1 and TRBJ2-3; a possible D gene is TRBD1 (6 bases). V dropped 6 bases and J dropped 0 bases, with 13 bases sitting between them. Germline CDR1 and CDR2: MNHNS and SASEGT. This CDR3 is built from 15 residues. The CDR3 DNA reads as TGTGCCAGCAGAGAACGGACAGCTAGCACAGATACGCAGTATTTT. This sequence encodes CASRERTASTDTQYF.

The chain uses TRBV4-2 and TRBJ2-5; 10 positions agree with TRBD2. The CDR3 loop spans 16 amino acids. CDR1 and CDR2 (germline): LGHNA, YNFKEQ. V lost 1 base and J lost 5; bases outside the gene matches: 7. The CDR3 DNA is TGTGCCAGCAGCCAAGTGGAGCGGGAGGGCCGTGAGACCCAGTACTTC. Protein: CASSQVEREGRETQYF.

This clonotype was seen many times. The chain combines TRBV5-6 with TRBJ1-5; perhaps TRBD1 as D (6 bases). Germline CDR1 SGHDT, CDR2 YYEEEE. Trimming stripped 2 bases from V and 5 bases from J, with 8 bases between. The CDR3 is made up of 13 amino acids. This chain's CDR3 is CASSLAGDQPQHF. CDR3 nucleotides: TGTGCCAGCAGCTTAGCAGGGGATCAGCCCCAGCATTTT.